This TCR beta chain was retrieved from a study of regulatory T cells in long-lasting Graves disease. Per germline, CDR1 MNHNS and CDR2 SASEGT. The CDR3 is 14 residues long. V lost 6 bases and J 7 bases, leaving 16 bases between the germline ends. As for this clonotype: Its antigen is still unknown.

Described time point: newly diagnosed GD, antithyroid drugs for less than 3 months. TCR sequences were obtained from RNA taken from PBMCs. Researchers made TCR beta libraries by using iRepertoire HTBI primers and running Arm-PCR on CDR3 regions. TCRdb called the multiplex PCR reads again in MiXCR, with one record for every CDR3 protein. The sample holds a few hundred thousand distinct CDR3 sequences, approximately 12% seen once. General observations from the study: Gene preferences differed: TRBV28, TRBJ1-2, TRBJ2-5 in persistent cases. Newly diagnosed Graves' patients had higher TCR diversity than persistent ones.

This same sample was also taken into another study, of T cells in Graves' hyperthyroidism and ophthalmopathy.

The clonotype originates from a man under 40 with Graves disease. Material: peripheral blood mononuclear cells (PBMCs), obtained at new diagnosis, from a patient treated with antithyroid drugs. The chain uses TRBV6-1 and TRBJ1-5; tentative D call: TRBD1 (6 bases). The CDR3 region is CASSGGGAGQPQHF. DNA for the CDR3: TGTGCCAGCAGCGGGGGGGGGGCGGGGCAGCCCCAGCATTTT.